The 28 T cell receptor beta chains listed next were all sequenced from one sample in a study of shared clonotypes between healthy human individuals. TCRdb keeps only in-frame clones here, not all; method: immunoSEQ multiplex PCR. The sample includes about 2.1 million clones, around 93% of them seen just once. Only CD45RO-negative cells positively selected for CCR7 counted as naive CD8 cells, so terminally differentiated effector memory CD45RA+ cells were excluded. Sequenced sample: naive CD8+ T cells from PBMCs. The receptors were sampled from a man aged 18 to 35 in good health. Some clones in this sample may be carry-over from other donors' samples.

To note about this clone: This same CDR3 is encoded by further DNA sequences in the sample. The V gene is TRBV27, the J gene TRBJ2-7; D unclear. CDR1 is MNHEY and CDR2 is SMNVEV in the germline V gene (reference sequence). The CDR3 contains 13 residues. V lost 3 bases to trimming and J lost 2 bases, with 8 bases between them. The CDR3 spells CASSFSGAYEQYF. CDR3 nucleotide sequence: TGTGCCAGCAGTTTTTCCGGCGCCTACGAGCAGTACTTC.

Only one count was recorded for this clone. The chain uses TRBV28 and TRBJ1-2; the D is unclear. V lost 3 bases, J lost 4 bases, and 24 bases lay in between. The CDR3 runs to 18 residues. Germline loops: CDR1 MDHEN, CDR2 SYDVKM. The CDR3 coding sequence is TGTGCCAGCAGTTTGGAGACCGCGGTGGCCGGATCCTTCTATGGCTACACCTTC. It encodes CASSLETAVAGSFYGYTF.

This chain uses TRBV7-3 with TRBJ2-7; the D gene could be TRBD1 or TRBD2 (5 bases each). The germline gives CDR1 SGHTA, CDR2 FQGTGA. The length of the CDR3 is 14 residues. V was trimmed by 2 bases and J by 2 bases, leaving 10 bases between them. The CDR3 is CASSLWDDPYEQYF. In nucleotides, the CDR3 is TGTGCCAGCAGCTTATGGGACGACCCCTACGAGCAGTACTTC.

The chain couples TRBV10-2 to TRBJ1-1, with D possibly being TRBD1 (5 bases). The CDR3 extends over 12 amino acids. The V and J ends lost 2 bases and 11 bases respectively, with 12 bases between them. In germline, CDR1 is WSHSY, CDR2 SAAADI. The CDR3 loop is CASSETRGSAFF. CDR3 DNA sequence: TGCGCCAGCAGTGAGACTCGGGGCTCGGCTTTCTTT.

The chain is built from TRBV4-1 and TRBJ2-7, with D unresolved. The CDR3 spans 15 residues. The V gene lost 1 base and the J gene lost 2 bases, with 12 bases spanning the gap. From germline, CDR1 is MGHRA and CDR2 YSYEKL. The CDR3 loop reads CASSQGTTSPYEQYF. CDR3 DNA: TGCGCCAGCAGCCAAGGGACCACCAGCCCCTACGAGCAGTACTTC.

The V gene is TRBV7-9, the J gene TRBJ1-1; 7 bases are shared with TRBD1. CDR3 size: 17 residues. V was pared by 6 bases and J by 0 bases, with 13 bases of the junction left unmatched. Per the germline V gene, CDR1 is SEHNR and CDR2 is FQNEAQ (reference sequence). The CDR3 DNA follows: TGTGCCAGCAGTTCTCGCCCGGGACAGAAGATGAACACTGAAGCTTTCTTT. It is translated as CASSSRPGQKMNTEAFF.

The chain is built from TRBV10-3 and TRBJ2-7; a possible D gene is TRBD2 (5 bases). V was shortened by 4 bases and J by 1 base, with 11 bases between the two germline ends. From germline, CDR1 is ENHRY and CDR2 SYGVKD. CDR3 length: 14 amino acids. CDR3 region: CAISVIRRSYEQYF. CDR3 sequence (DNA): TGTGCCATCAGTGTTATAAGGAGGTCCTACGAGCAGTACTTC.

This clone occurred a few times. The chain couples TRBV5-6 to TRBJ2-5; 7 bases match TRBD2. V was clipped by 3 bases and J by 5 bases; unmatched bases: 1. Germline CDR1 is SGHDT and CDR2 is YYEEEE. The CDR3 has 12 amino acids. The CDR3 region has the DNA TGTGCCAGCAGCTGGGGAGGGGAGACCCAGTACTTC. Its protein is CASSWGGETQYF.

This clone was seen only a few times. This chain joins TRBV19 and TRBJ2-2, with TRBD2 matching 8 bases. J gave up 6 bases and V 5 bases, and 5 bases lay outside the gene matches. The CDR3 contains 14 residues. Germline loops: CDR1 LNHDA, CDR2 SQIVND (reference sequence). CDR3 region: CASSPGLAPGELFF. Written as DNA, the CDR3 is TGTGCCAGTAGTCCCGGACTAGCCCCCGGGGAGCTGTTTTTT.

This chain links TRBV9 with TRBJ2-6; D unresolved. Germline CDR1 reads SGDLS; CDR2 reads YYNGEE. CDR3 length: 15 amino acids. Between the trimmed V and J ends, which lost 1 base and 2 bases, there was a span of 7 bases. In DNA form, the CDR3 reads TGTGCCAGCAGCGTACACGGGCCTGGGGCCAACGTCCTGACTTTC. This codes for CASSVHGPGANVLTF.

The genes are TRBV11-2 and TRBJ1-3, with a tentative D call TRBD1 (6 bases). The CDR3 runs to 14 residues. V gave up 3 bases and J gave up 2 bases, with 8 bases separating them. Germline V gene lookup returns CDR1 SGHAT and CDR2 FQNNGV. The CDR3 nucleotides are TGTGCCAGCAGCTTGGGACACCCTGGAAACACCATATATTTT. This translates into CASSLGHPGNTIYF.

This clone was detected only once. The chain carries TRBV14 and TRBJ2-1; no definite D call. CDR1 is SGHDN, CDR2 FVKESK, per germline. Deletions cut 4 bases from V and 6 bases from J, with 10 bases between. CDR3 length equals 13 residues. The CDR3 reads CASSRFKTNEQFF. CDR3 bases: TGTGCCAGCAGCCGCTTCAAAACCAATGAGCAGTTCTTC. The full variable domain, completed using reference TRBV14 and TRBJ2-1, is EAGVTQFPSHSVIEKGQTVTLRCDPISGHDNLYWYRRVMGKEIKFLLHFVKESKQDESGMPNNRFLAERTGGTYSTLKVQPAELEDSGVYFCASSRFKTNEQFFGPGTRLTVL.

V gene TRBV7-2 combines with J gene TRBJ2-1, with D perhaps TRBD1 (5 bases). Trimming shortened V by 10 bases and J by 5 bases, and 12 bases separated the two germline ends. This CDR3 comprises 12 residues. Germline values: CDR1 SGHTA, CDR2 FQGNSA. The CDR3 reads CAIPDRHNEQFF. In nucleotides, the CDR3 is TGTGCCATCCCAGACAGACACAATGAGCAGTTCTTC.

The rearrangement uses TRBV13 and TRBJ2-3; D possibly matches TRBD1 or TRBD2 (5 bases each). V lost 5 bases and J 1 base, leaving 13 bases between the germline ends. Looked up from germline, CDR1 is PRHDT and CDR2 is FYEKMQ (reference sequence). The CDR3 has 15 amino acids. The CDR3 reads CASSDTRDRTDTQYF. The CDR3 DNA sequence: TGTGCCAGCAGCGACACACGGGACCGCACAGATACGCAGTATTTT.

The chain employs TRBV28 and TRBJ2-2; D is unresolved. The CDR3 spans 13 residues. V shed 6 bases and J shed 7 bases, with 12 bases lying between them. The germline V gene encodes CDR1 MDHEN and CDR2 SYDVKM. This CDR3 is CASSRSEDGELFF. The CDR3 DNA follows: TGTGCCAGCAGCCGCTCCGAAGACGGGGAGCTGTTTTTT.

The chain recombines TRBV11-2 with TRBJ2-5, with 9 bases lining up with TRBD1. V was clipped by 1 base and J by 6 bases; unmatched bases: 12. This CDR3 comprises 17 residues. The V gene's germline CDR1 is SGHAT and CDR2 FQNNGV. For the CDR3, the DNA is TGTGCCAGCAGCTTAGGGCCGGGACAGGGCCTCTCTCAGACCCAGTACTTC. This gives the protein CASSLGPGQGLSQTQYF. Full variable domain (rest looked up from reference TRBV11-2 and TRBJ2-5): EAGVAQSPRYKIIEKRQSVAFWCNPISGHATLYWYQQILGQGPKLLIQFQNNGVVDDSQLPKDRFSAERLKGVDSTLKIQPAKLEDSAVYLCASSLGPGQGLSQTQYFGPGTRLLVL.

The chain uses TRBV27 and TRBJ2-2; TRBD1 agrees at 7 bases. Germline-derived CDR1 and CDR2 are MNHEY and SMNVEV (reference sequence). The CDR3 covers 16 residues. V was clipped by 2 bases and J by 4 bases; unmatched bases: 7. The CDR3 loop is CASSLRTGQGTGELFF. CDR3 nucleotides: TGTGCCAGCAGTTTACGGACAGGTCAGGGCACCGGGGAGCTGTTTTTT.

Notes on this clone: At the DNA level, this CDR3 is encoded by other sequences in the same sample as well. This chain connects TRBV4-1 to TRBJ2-7, with D uncertain. The V end lost 1 base, the J end lost 2 bases, and 6 bases lay between the germline ends. Germline lookup yields CDR1 MGHRA and CDR2 YSYEKL. The CDR3 is 13 residues long. The CDR3 DNA reads TGCGCCAGCAGCCAAGGGAGCGCCTACGAGCAGTACTTC. Its protein is CASSQGSAYEQYF.

This clone was observed a few times. The chain combines TRBV7-9 with TRBJ2-1, with D maybe TRBD1 (5 bases). This CDR3 region has 12 residues. Trimming removed 5 bases from V and 8 bases from J, with 10 bases in between. The germline gives CDR1 SEHNR, CDR2 FQNEAQ (reference sequence). CDR3 protein: CASSHDSDEQFF. The CDR3 nucleotides read TGTGCCAGCAGCCACGACAGTGATGAGCAGTTCTTC.

This chain connects TRBV27 to TRBJ2-7; TRBD2 aligns across 8 bases. V dropped 6 bases and J dropped 0; count of bases not matched to a gene: 7. Germline values: CDR1 MNHEY, CDR2 SMNVEV (reference sequence). The CDR3 consists of 15 residues. The CDR3 DNA follows: TGTGCCAGCAGACTAGAGCGGGGGCTCTCCTACGAGCAGTACTTC. Its translation is CASRLERGLSYEQYF.

The chain joins TRBV28 to TRBJ2-7, with D tentatively TRBD1 (5 bases). V lost 3 bases and J lost 3, with 15 bases in between. CDR1 and CDR2 from the germline V gene are MDHEN and SYDVKM. The CDR3 spans 15 residues. In DNA form, the CDR3 reads TGTGCCAGCAGTTTTGTAATGGCAGGGAACTACGAGCAGTACTTC. It codes for CASSFVMAGNYEQYF. The variable domain in full, with the rest retrieved from reference TRBV28 and TRBJ2-7, is DVKVTQSSRYLVKRTGEKVFLECVQDMDHENMFWYRQDPGLGLRLIYFSYDVKMKEKGDIPEGYSVSREKKERFSLILESASTNQTSMYLCASSFVMAGNYEQYFGPGTRLTVT.

This sequence joins TRBV19 and TRBJ1-1; D is unresolved. Germline CDR1 LNHDA, CDR2 SQIVND (reference sequence). This CDR3 spans 16 amino acids. Trimming shortened V by 1 base and J by 4 bases, and 16 bases separated the two germline ends. CDR3 sequence reads: CASSIVGNRVSTEAFF. The CDR3 DNA is TGTGCCAGTAGTATAGTTGGGAATCGGGTGAGCACTGAAGCTTTCTTT.

The chain links TRBV2 to TRBJ1-5; D unresolved. The CDR3 is 13 amino acids. Trimming cost V 3 bases and J 7 bases, with 10 bases left between them. Germline-derived CDR1 and CDR2 are SNHLY and FYNNEI. This CDR3 reads CASSDWGRQPQHF. The DNA of the CDR3 is TGTGCCAGCAGTGATTGGGGTCGCCAGCCCCAGCATTTT.

The chain joins TRBV5-1 to TRBJ2-7, with D possibly matching TRBD2 (6 bases). Trimming pared 2 bases from V and 1 base from J, leaving 10 bases between. This CDR3 is built from 14 residues. Germline lookup yields CDR1 SGHRS and CDR2 YFSETQ. The CDR3, as DNA: TGCGCCAGCAGCTTTACGGGAGAATCCTACGAGCAGTACTTC. This gives the protein CASSFTGESYEQYF.

V is TRBV19 and J is TRBJ2-7, with D perhaps TRBD1 or TRBD2 (5 bases each). Trimming removed 5 bases from V and 3 bases from J, with 11 bases in between. The V gene's germline CDR1 is LNHDA and CDR2 SQIVND (reference sequence). The CDR3 extends over 13 amino acids. In DNA form, the CDR3 reads TGTGCCAGTAGTGGGACGGTAATCTACGAGCAGTACTTC. Its translation is CASSGTVIYEQYF.

This sequence joins TRBV6-5 and TRBJ2-3; no firm D call. Germline CDR1 MNHEY, CDR2 SVGAGI. The CDR3 totals 11 residues. Trimming removed 9 bases from V and 2 bases from J, with 6 bases in between. The DNA of the CDR3 is TGTGCCAGATGGGACACAGATACGCAGTATTTT. Translation: CARWDTDTQYF.

CDR3 in DNA: TGTGCCAGCAGCAAAGGGGGGCCAGACCGGCACGGCTACACCTTC. This codes for CASSKGGPDRHGYTF. V usage is TRBV21-1 and J usage is TRBJ1-2; the table's TRBD1 call for D was not verified on the DNA. TRBV21-1 is flagged as a pseudogene. The CDR3 consists of 15 residues.

The chain joins TRBV15 to TRBJ2-3; 8 positions agree with TRBD2. The germline V gene encodes CDR1 LNHNV and CDR2 YYDKDF (reference sequence). With V trimmed by 8 bases and J by 2 bases, 3 bases remained unmatched. The CDR3 spans 13 residues. The CDR3 loop is CATSGLVTDTQYF. The CDR3 coding sequence is TGTGCCACCTCGGGACTAGTCACAGATACGCAGTATTTT.